Shown below are 18 T cell receptor beta chains from a single sample sequenced in a study of response to subunit inactivated influenza vaccine. TCRdb re-called the RT-PCR reads with MiXCR, one entry per CDR3 protein. This sample has 630,000 or so distinct CDR3 sequences, with approximately 14% found just once. Here the sequenced sample was PBMCs from blood, taken approximately 13 days after vaccination. The receptors were gathered from a man in his fifties who received an inactivated influenza vaccine.

CDR3 nucleotides: TGTGCCAGCAGCACGTTTAGGGATCAGCCCCAGCATTTT. Translation gives CASSTFRDQPQHF. This rearrangement joins TRBV7-2 to TRBJ1-5; D is unclear. This CDR3 is built from 13 residues. Per the germline V gene, CDR1 is SGHTA and CDR2 is FQGNSA. V dropped 5 bases and J dropped 5 bases, with 10 bases sitting between them.

The chain employs TRBV5-4 and TRBJ1-4; 8 bases line up with TRBD1. The ends lost 4 bases at V and 7 bases at J; junction bases unmatched: 6. The CDR3 runs 14 residues. Germline CDR1 and CDR2: SGHNT and YYREEE (reference sequence). The CDR3 DNA reads as TGTGCCAGCAGCGCGACAGGGGCGGTTGAAAAACTGTTTTTT. It is translated as CASSATGAVEKLFF.

In DNA, the CDR3 is TGTGCCACCAGGACCACTAGCGGAGAGACCCAGTACTTC. Protein product: CATRTTSGETQYF. This rearrangement joins TRBV24-1 to TRBJ2-5, with TRBD2 matching over 8 bases. The CDR3 totals 13 residues. CDR1 KGHDR and CDR2 SFDVKD come from the germline V gene. V shed 7 bases, J shed 4 bases, and the junction held 4 bases outside the gene matches.

The chain combines TRBV7-2 with TRBJ1-2; maybe TRBD1 (6 bases). CDR3 length equals 14 residues. The V and J ends lost 2 bases and 6 bases respectively, with 13 bases between them. The germline V gene encodes CDR1 SGHTA and CDR2 FQGNSA. As DNA, the CDR3 is TGTGCCAGCAGCTTAAACTCAGGGGATAATGGCTACACCTTC. Translated, it gives CASSLNSGDNGYTF.

The genes are TRBV4-1 and TRBJ2-3; possible D gene TRBD2, 6 bases. Germline CDR1 and CDR2: MGHRA and YSYEKL. V was pared by 0 bases and J by 2 bases, with 12 bases between. The CDR3 length is 16 residues. CDR3 protein: CASSQDRAGITDTQYF. As DNA, the CDR3 is TGCGCCAGCAGCCAAGATCGGGCGGGGATCACAGATACGCAGTATTTT.

This clonotype turned up a few times. V is TRBV28 and J is TRBJ2-6, with 8 positions matching TRBD2. This CDR3 comprises 15 residues. The junction had 0 bases not matched to a gene; V was cut back by 3 bases and J by 2 bases. Germline lookup yields CDR1 MDHEN and CDR2 SYDVKM. DNA of the CDR3: TGTGCCAGCAGTTTCGGGAGGGCTGGGGCCAACGTCCTGACTTTC. Translation gives CASSFGRAGANVLTF.

This clonotype was found many times. The CDR3 spells CASSLRQGTIYEQYF. CDR3 coding DNA: TGTGCCAGCAGCCTCCGGCAGGGTACTATCTACGAGCAGTACTTC. The V call is TRBV7-2, the J call TRBJ2-7, with D possibly TRBD1 on 5 matching bases. This CDR3 comprises 15 residues. Trimming removed 5 bases from V and 3 bases from J, with 17 bases in between. Germline V gene lookup returns CDR1 SGHTA and CDR2 FQGNSA.

This clonotype has just a few counts. J is TRBJ2-4 and V is TRBV11-2; a possible D gene is TRBD1 (7 bases). Trimming removed 2 bases at V and 6 bases at J, with 26 bases between. The CDR3 is made up of 19 amino acids. Germline V lookup: CDR1 SGHAT, CDR2 FQNNGV. The CDR3 nucleotides are TGTGCCAGCAGCTTAAGGTCAGGGGGGTCTTCCCTCCTCATAAACATTCAGTACTTC. Protein sequence: CASSLRSGGSSLLINIQYF.

This clonotype was counted between two and nine times. The chain uses TRBV6-5 and TRBJ2-1, with D uncertain. The CDR3 runs to 15 residues. V was cut by 0 bases and J by 12 bases, with 18 bases left in between. Germline V CDR1 and CDR2: MNHEY, SVGAGI. In nucleotides, the CDR3 is TGTGCCAGCAGTTACTCGAGCCCGGCGGTGGTAGGGCAGTTCTTC. This encodes CASSYSSPAVVGQFF.

Ten or more counts support this clonotype. V usage is TRBV5-4 and J usage is TRBJ2-7, with 10 bases lining up with TRBD2. The CDR3 has 13 amino acids. Germline trimming cut 8 bases from V and 2 bases from J; bases unmatched to any gene: 4. Looked up from germline, CDR1 is SGHNT and CDR2 is YYREEE (reference sequence). The chain's CDR3 is CASSSGRAYEQYF. The CDR3 nucleotides read TGTGCCAGTTCCAGCGGGAGGGCCTACGAGCAGTACTTC.

The chain has TRBV18 and TRBJ2-3, with 7 bases matching TRBD1. Germline V gives CDR1 KGHSH, CDR2 LQKENI. The CDR3 extends over 15 amino acids. Losses at the gene ends were 3 bases for V and 2 bases for J; bases not matched to a gene: 5. As DNA, the CDR3 is TGTGCCAGCTCACCCCGGGACAGCAACACAGATACGCAGTATTTT. Its protein product is CASSPRDSNTDTQYF.

This sequence joins TRBV20-1 and TRBJ2-2; the match to TRBD2 covers 8 bases. The CDR3 covers 15 residues. The trim removed 6 bases at V and 5 bases at J, leaving 11 bases unmatched. Germline assignment: CDR1 DFQATT and CDR2 SNEGSKA (reference sequence). The CDR3 region is CSALAAGVGTGELFF. The CDR3 region has the DNA TGCAGTGCCCTTGCAGCGGGAGTGGGGACCGGGGAGCTGTTTTTT.

The J gene is TRBJ2-3, the V gene TRBV5-8, with TRBD1 matching over 9 bases. V lost 4 bases, J lost 4 bases, and 10 bases stayed unmatched. The germline V gene has CDR1 SGHTS and CDR2 YDEGEE. The CDR3 spans 16 residues. CDR3 in amino acids: CASSAKGQGVADTQYF. CDR3 DNA sequence: TGTGCCAGCAGCGCCAAGGGACAGGGAGTTGCAGATACGCAGTATTTT.

In its sample, this clonotype was seen a few times. The chain couples TRBV6-5 to TRBJ2-4; 8 bases line up with TRBD2. V lost 0 bases to trimming and J lost 7 bases; unmatched junction nucleotides: 8. CDR3 length equals 16 residues. Germline V gene data show CDR1 as MNHEY and CDR2 as SVGAGI. CDR3 loop: CASSYSLGTSRNIQYF. The CDR3, as DNA: TGTGCCAGCAGTTACTCCCTCGGGACTAGTAGGAACATTCAGTACTTC.

The sample holds a few counts of this clonotype. The chain couples TRBV5-5 to TRBJ1-1; possibly TRBD1 for D (6 bases). CDR3 length: 14 amino acids. Trimming took off 2 bases at V and 3 bases at J, with 11 bases between the two ends. Germline assignment: CDR1 SGHKS and CDR2 YYEKEE (reference sequence). CDR3: CASSFRDTYTEAFF. The CDR3, as DNA: TGTGCCAGCAGCTTCCGGGACACATACACTGAAGCTTTCTTT.

The chain combines TRBV18 with TRBJ1-5; the D is unclear. This CDR3 is built from 14 residues. CDR1 is KGHSH, CDR2 LQKENI, per germline. V was shortened by 2 bases and J by 0 bases, with 5 bases between the two germline ends. The CDR3 DNA sequence: TGTGCCAGCTCACCAGAAGATAGCAATCAGCCCCAGCATTTT. Amino acid sequence: CASSPEDSNQPQHF.

The J gene is TRBJ2-5, the V gene TRBV4-3; 9 nucleotides match TRBD2. CDR1 is LGHNA and CDR2 is YSLEER in the germline V gene. V lost 1 base, J lost 5 bases, and 11 bases stayed unmatched. This CDR3 spans 17 amino acids. Written as DNA, the CDR3 is TGCGCCAGCAGCCAAGTACATCGAGCGGGGGGTGTTGAGACCCAGTACTTC. It translates to CASSQVHRAGGVETQYF.

The table lists this clonotype with a few counts. The chain carries TRBV9 and TRBJ2-1; 10 nucleotides match TRBD2. The length of the CDR3 is 18 residues. V was pared by 4 bases and J by 8 bases, with 18 bases of the junction left unmatched. The germline gives CDR1 SGDLS, CDR2 YYNGEE. The CDR3 DNA reads TGTGCCAGCAGCCCGAGAGGACGGACTAGCGGTCTTGTAGATGAGCAGTTCTTC. Its translation: CASSPRGRTSGLVDEQFF.